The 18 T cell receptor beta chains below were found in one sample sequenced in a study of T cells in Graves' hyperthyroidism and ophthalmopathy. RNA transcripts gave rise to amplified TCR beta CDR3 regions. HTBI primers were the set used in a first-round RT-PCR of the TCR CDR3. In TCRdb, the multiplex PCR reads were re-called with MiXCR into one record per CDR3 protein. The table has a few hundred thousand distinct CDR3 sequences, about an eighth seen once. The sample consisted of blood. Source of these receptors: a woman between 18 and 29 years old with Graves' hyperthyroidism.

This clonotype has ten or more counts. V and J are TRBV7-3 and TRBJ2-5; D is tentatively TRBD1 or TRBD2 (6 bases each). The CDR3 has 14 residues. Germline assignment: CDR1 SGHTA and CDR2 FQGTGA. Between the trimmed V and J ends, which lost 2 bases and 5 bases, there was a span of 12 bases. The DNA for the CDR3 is TGTGCCAGCAGCTTATCCGGGGGCAGGGAGACCCAGTACTTC. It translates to CASSLSGGRETQYF.

CDR3 bases: TGTGCCAGTAGTATAGTGGAGGGGCAAGAGACCCAGTACTTC. Its translation is CASSIVEGQETQYF. The V gene is TRBV19, the J gene TRBJ2-5, with D perhaps TRBD2 (6 bases). V lost 1 base, J lost 2 bases, and 8 bases lay in between. Germline V gives CDR1 LNHDA, CDR2 SQIVND (reference sequence). The CDR3 spans 14 residues.

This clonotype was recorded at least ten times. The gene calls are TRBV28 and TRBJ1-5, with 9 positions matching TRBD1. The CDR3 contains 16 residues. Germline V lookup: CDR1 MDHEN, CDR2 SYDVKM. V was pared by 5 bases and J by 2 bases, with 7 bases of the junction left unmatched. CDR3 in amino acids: CASSDWTGAGNQPQHF. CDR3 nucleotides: TGTGCCAGCAGTGACTGGACAGGGGCAGGCAATCAGCCCCAGCATTTT.

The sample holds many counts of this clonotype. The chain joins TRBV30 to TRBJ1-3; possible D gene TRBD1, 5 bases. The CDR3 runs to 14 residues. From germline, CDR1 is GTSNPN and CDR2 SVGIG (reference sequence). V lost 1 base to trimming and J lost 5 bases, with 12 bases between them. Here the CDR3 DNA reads TGTGCCTGGAGTGCCCAGGGTTTTAGAAACACCATATATTTT. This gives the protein CAWSAQGFRNTIYF.

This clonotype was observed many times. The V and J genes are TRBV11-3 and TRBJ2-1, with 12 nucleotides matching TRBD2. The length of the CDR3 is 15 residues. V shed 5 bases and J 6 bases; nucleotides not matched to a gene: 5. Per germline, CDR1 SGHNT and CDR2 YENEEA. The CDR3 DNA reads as TGTGCCAGCAGCCCGACTAGCGGGAGTTCCAATGAGCAGTTCTTC. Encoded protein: CASSPTSGSSNEQFF. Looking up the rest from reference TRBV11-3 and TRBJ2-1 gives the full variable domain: EAGVVQSPRYKIIEKKQPVAFWCNPISGHNTLYWYLQNLGQGPELLIRYENEEAVDDSQLPKDRFSAERLKGVDSTLKIQPAELGDSAVYLCASSPTSGSSNEQFFGPGTRLTVL.

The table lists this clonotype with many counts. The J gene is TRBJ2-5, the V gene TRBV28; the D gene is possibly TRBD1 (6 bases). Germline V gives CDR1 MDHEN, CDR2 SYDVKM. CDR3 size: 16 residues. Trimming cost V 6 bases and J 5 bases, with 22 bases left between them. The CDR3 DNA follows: TGTGCCAGCAGAGAATCACAGGGAAATGAGGCCGAGACCCAGTACTTC. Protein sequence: CASRESQGNEAETQYF.

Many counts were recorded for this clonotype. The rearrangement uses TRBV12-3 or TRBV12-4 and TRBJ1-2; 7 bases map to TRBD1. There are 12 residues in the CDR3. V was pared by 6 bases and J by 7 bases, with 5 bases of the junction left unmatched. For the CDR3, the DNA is TGTGCCAGCAGCCCCGACAGGGTTGGCTACACCTTC. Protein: CASSPDRVGYTF.

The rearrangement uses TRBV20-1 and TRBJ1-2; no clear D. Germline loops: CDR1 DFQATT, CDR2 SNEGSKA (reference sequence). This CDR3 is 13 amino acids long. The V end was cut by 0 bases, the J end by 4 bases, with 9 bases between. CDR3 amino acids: CSARDLGSYGYTF. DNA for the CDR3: TGCAGTGCTAGAGATTTAGGGAGCTATGGCTACACCTTC.

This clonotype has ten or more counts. The CDR3 DNA reads TGTGCCAGCAGTTACGGGGGACAGACCTATGGCTACACCTTC. This gives the protein CASSYGGQTYGYTF. The rearrangement uses TRBV6-6 and TRBJ1-2, with 7 positions matching TRBD1. The CDR3 has 14 amino acids. With V trimmed by 2 bases and J by 4 bases, 4 bases remained unmatched. Germline V gene lookup returns CDR1 MNHNY and CDR2 SVGAGI (reference sequence).

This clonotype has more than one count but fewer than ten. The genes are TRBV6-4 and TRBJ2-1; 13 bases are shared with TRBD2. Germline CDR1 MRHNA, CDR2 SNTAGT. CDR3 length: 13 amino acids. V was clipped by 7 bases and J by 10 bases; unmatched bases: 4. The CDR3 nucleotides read TGTGCCAGCAAGATGGGACTAGCGGGAGAGCAGTTCTTC. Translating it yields CASKMGLAGEQFF.

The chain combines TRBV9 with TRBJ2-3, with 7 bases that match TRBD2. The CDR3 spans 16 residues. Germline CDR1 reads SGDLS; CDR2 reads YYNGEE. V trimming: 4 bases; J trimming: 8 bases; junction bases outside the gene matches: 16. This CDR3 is CASSPLGGKRDATQYF. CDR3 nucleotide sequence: TGTGCCAGCAGCCCGCTCGGGGGGAAGAGGGACGCTACGCAGTATTTT.

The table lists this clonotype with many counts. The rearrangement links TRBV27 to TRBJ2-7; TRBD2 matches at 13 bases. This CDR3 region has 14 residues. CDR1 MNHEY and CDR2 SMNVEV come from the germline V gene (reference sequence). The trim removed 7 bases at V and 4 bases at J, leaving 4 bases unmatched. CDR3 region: CASIRLAGGYEQYF. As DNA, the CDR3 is TGTGCCAGCATCCGACTAGCGGGAGGTTACGAGCAGTACTTC.

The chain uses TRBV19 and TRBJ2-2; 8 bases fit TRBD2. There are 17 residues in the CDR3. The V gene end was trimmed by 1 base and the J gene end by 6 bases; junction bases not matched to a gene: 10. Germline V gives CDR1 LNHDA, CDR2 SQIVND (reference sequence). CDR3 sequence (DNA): TGTGCCAGTAGTATAGTCGGGACGGGAGGGCGCCCCGGGGAGCTGTTTTTT. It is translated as CASSIVGTGGRPGELFF.

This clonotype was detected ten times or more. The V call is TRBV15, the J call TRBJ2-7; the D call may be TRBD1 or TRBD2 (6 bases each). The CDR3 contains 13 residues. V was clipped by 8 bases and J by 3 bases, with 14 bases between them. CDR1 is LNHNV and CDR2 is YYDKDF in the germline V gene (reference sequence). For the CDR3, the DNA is TGTGCCACCCGACGCGGGACAAACTACGAGCAGTACTTC. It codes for CATRRGTNYEQYF.

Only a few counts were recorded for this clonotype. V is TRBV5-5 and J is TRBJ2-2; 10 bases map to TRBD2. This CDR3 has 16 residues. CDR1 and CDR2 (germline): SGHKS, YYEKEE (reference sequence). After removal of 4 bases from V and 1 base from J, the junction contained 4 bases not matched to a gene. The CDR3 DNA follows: TGTGCCAGCAGCCCGTGGACTAGCGGGAACACCGGGGAGCTGTTTTTT. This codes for CASSPWTSGNTGELFF.

The CDR3 nucleotides read TGTGCCAGCAGTTCCCGGGACAGGGGTGGCTACACCTTC. Its translation: CASSSRDRGGYTF. The chain carries TRBV6-5 and TRBJ1-2; 10 bases match TRBD1. The J segment lost 7 bases and the V segment lost 4 bases, leaving 3 bases of the junction unmatched. Germline CDR1 reads MNHEY; CDR2 reads SVGAGI. The CDR3 is 13 residues long.

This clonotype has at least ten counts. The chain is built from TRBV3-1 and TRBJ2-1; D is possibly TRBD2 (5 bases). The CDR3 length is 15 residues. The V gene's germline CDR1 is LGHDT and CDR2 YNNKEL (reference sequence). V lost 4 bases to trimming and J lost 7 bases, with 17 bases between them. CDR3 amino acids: CASSPGSLRRNEQFF. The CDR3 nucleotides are TGTGCCAGCAGCCCCGGTTCCCTCAGGAGGAATGAGCAGTTCTTC.

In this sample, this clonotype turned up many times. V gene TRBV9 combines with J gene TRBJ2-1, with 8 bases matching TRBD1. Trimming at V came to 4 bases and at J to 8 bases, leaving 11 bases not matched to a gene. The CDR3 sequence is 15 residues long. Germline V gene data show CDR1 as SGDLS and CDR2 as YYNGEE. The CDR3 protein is CASSSGQVVLDEQFF. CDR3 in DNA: TGTGCCAGCAGCTCGGGACAGGTCGTCTTGGATGAGCAGTTCTTC.